These 11 T cell receptor beta chains originate from one sample sequenced in a study of cytomegalovirus exposure and HLA in healthy donors. PCR used 60 Vbeta primers and 13 Jbeta primers. Repertoires were generated with immunoSEQ multiplex PCR, while TCRdb's copy carries only in-frame clones and drops some. Of roughly 140,000 clones listed, 63% are singletons. Material for sequencing was PBMCs. The receptors were gathered from a woman in her sixties in good health and CMV-seropositive.

The chain uses TRBV5-1 and TRBJ1-4; D uncertain. The V gene lost 1 base and the J gene lost 2 bases, with 9 bases spanning the gap. CDR1 and CDR2 (germline): SGHRS, YFSETQ. The CDR3 totals 15 residues. The CDR3 coding sequence is TGCGCCAGCAGCTTGTGGTCGGTGACTAATGAAAAACTGTTTTTT. Translated, it gives CASSLWSVTNEKLFF.

The chain uses TRBV5-4 and TRBJ1-1, with 7 positions matching TRBD1. Per germline, CDR1 SGHNT and CDR2 YYREEE (reference sequence). The CDR3 sequence is 14 residues long. V gave up 4 bases and J gave up 1 base; unmatched junction bases: 4. The DNA for the CDR3 is TGTGCCAGCAGCGTGGGACAGCAGAACACTGAAGCTTTCTTT. This encodes CASSVGQQNTEAFF.

The chain carries TRBV30 and TRBJ1-1; no clear D. The V and J ends lost 0 bases and 6 bases respectively, with 8 bases between them. The CDR3 is made up of 12 amino acids. Germline V gene lookup returns CDR1 GTSNPN and CDR2 SVGIG (reference sequence). CDR3 residues: CAWSVRGPEAFF. CDR3 nucleotides: TGTGCCTGGAGTGTACGAGGGCCTGAAGCTTTCTTT. Together with reference TRBV30 and TRBJ1-1, the CDR3 gives the full variable domain: SQTIHQWPATLVQPVGSPLSLECTVEGTSNPNLYWYRQAAGRGLQLLFYSVGIGQISSEVPQNLSASRPQDRQFILSSKKLLLSDSGFYLCAWSVRGPEAFFGQGTRLTVV.

The CDR3 DNA reads as TGTGCCAGCAGATTGAATGGGGGGGGAGAAAAACTGTTTTTT. Protein: CASRLNGGGEKLFF. This rearrangement joins TRBV5-6 to TRBJ1-4; tentative D call: TRBD1 (5 bases). Germline CDR1 is SGHDT and CDR2 is YYEEEE. The CDR3 contains 14 residues. V lost 5 bases, J lost 8 bases, and 16 bases lay in between.

The genes are TRBV6-1 and TRBJ2-5; 10 bases align to TRBD1. The CDR3 runs 14 residues. The V and J ends lost 10 bases and 7 bases, in that order; junction bases with no gene match: 12. CDR1 MNHNS and CDR2 SASEGT come from the germline V gene. Here the CDR3 DNA reads TGTGCCACCAGACAGGGGGCCTTCCCAGGGACCCAGTACTTC. Protein product: CATRQGAFPGTQYF.

The chain has TRBV5-1 and TRBJ2-5, with D possibly being TRBD1 (5 bases). The CDR3 totals 15 residues. The germline V gene has CDR1 SGHRS and CDR2 YFSETQ. Deletions cut 3 bases from V and 10 bases from J, with 22 bases between. The CDR3 here is CASSSPLTAGLDQYF. CDR3 in DNA: TGCGCCAGCAGCTCACCCTTGACAGCCGGGCTAGACCAGTACTTC.

The chain recombines TRBV28 with TRBJ2-7, with 9 nucleotides matching TRBD1. Germline CDR1 reads MDHEN; CDR2 reads SYDVKM. The CDR3 covers 15 residues. V lost 2 bases, J lost 3 bases, and 5 bases stayed unmatched. The CDR3 here is CASSLAGQGGYEQYF. Written as DNA, the CDR3 is TGTGCCAGCAGTTTAGCGGGACAGGGCGGCTACGAGCAGTACTTC.

The V and J genes are TRBV19 and TRBJ1-5, with 10 bases identical to TRBD1. CDR1 is LNHDA, CDR2 SQIVND, per germline (reference sequence). V trimming: 5 bases; J trimming: 6 bases; junction bases outside the gene matches: 13. This CDR3 has 17 residues. CDR3 protein: CASSYRRQGAGGQPQHF. The DNA for the CDR3 is TGTGCCAGTAGTTACCGGAGACAGGGGGCGGGCGGTCAGCCCCAGCATTTT.

V and J are TRBV27 and TRBJ2-7; 7 bases match TRBD1. The CDR3 contains 16 residues. CDR1 and CDR2 (germline): MNHEY, SMNVEV (reference sequence). V shed 5 bases, J shed 9 bases, and the junction held 19 bases outside the gene matches. The CDR3 sequence: CASSRFSTGFVHGQYF. The CDR3 DNA reads as TGTGCCAGCAGTAGGTTCTCGACAGGGTTTGTCCACGGGCAGTACTTC.

A note on this clone: The junction shows a germline mismatch at one end, possibly a read error. The chain joins TRBV28 to TRBJ2-2; 10 bases map to TRBD2. Looked up from germline, CDR1 is MDHEN and CDR2 is SYDVKM. The length of the CDR3 is 15 residues. For the CDR3, the DNA is TGTGCCAGCGGTTTCAGCGGGAGGGCCGGCGGGGAGCTGTTTTTT. It specifies CASGFSGRAGGELFF.

The chain couples TRBV7-2 to TRBJ1-5; D ambiguous. Deletions cut 6 bases from V and 6 bases from J, with 15 bases between. From germline, CDR1 is SGHTA and CDR2 FQGNSA. The CDR3 has 14 amino acids. Here the CDR3 DNA reads TGTGCCAGCAGTTTGTCGTTCATTAGTCAGCCCCAGCATTTT. Its translation: CASSLSFISQPQHF. Using reference TRBV7-2 and TRBJ1-5 for the parts outside the CDR3, the full variable domain is GAGVSQSPSNKVTEKGKDVELRCDPISGHTALYWYRQSLGQGLEFLIYFQGNSAPDKSGLPSDRFSAERTGGSVSTLTIQRTQQEDSAVYLCASSLSFISQPQHFGDGTRLSIL.